This TCR beta chain emerged from a study of yellow fever vaccine responses in identical twins. TCRdb re-called the RT-PCR reads with MiXCR, one entry per CDR3 protein. The sample contains about 18,000 distinct CDR3 sequences, approximately 60% of which appear only once. This clonotype was found a few times. CDR3 size: 14 residues. The V gene's germline CDR1 is SGHDT and CDR2 YYEEEE. The V end was cut by 5 bases, the J end by 6 bases, with 16 bases between. Sequenced material: T cells from blood (PBMCs), unsorted or a sorted subset (not recorded which), taken before or after yellow fever vaccination (not recorded which). This rearrangement joins TRBV5-6 to TRBJ2-3; D not resolved. This receptor was taken from a woman aged 18-29 years who received the yellow fever vaccine. For the CDR3, the DNA is TGTGCCAGCAGTCAGCCGGTGCTTGGGGATACGCAGTATTTT. It is translated as CASSQPVLGDTQYF.